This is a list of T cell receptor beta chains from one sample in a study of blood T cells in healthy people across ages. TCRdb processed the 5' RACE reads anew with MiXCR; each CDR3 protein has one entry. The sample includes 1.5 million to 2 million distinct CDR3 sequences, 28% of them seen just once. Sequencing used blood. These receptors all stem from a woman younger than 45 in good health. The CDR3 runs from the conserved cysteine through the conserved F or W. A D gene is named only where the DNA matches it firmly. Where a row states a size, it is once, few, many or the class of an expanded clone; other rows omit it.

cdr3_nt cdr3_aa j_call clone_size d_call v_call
TGTGCCAACAGAAGAACAGGGGGCCAGGCACTGATTGCTTTCTTT CANRRTGGQALIAFF TRBJ1-1 few TRBD1 TRBV6-5
TGTGCCAGCACACCCGGACAGGGGGCTATCGAGCAGTACTTC CASTPGQGAIEQYF TRBJ2-7 many TRBD1 TRBV11-2
TGTGCCTGGATCGTACAGGGTCGAAATTCACCCCTCCACTTT CAWIVQGRNSPLHF TRBJ1-6 few . TRBV30
TGTGCCACCCGTGGTCTGGGACAGGGGTTATATACGCAGTATTTT CATRGLGQGLYTQYF TRBJ2-3 . TRBD1 TRBV28
TGTGCCAGCAGTTCGGGGGCAACCGGTGAAAAACTGTTTTTT CASSSGATGEKLFF TRBJ1-4 . . TRBV12-3/TRBV12-4
TGTGCCAGCCGCTCCGGGAGGCATCGCTATGGCTACACCTTC CASRSGRHRYGYTF TRBJ1-2 few . TRBV28
TGTGCCAGCAGTCCCCGTTTGGGGGCCGGGAACGAGCAGTACTTC CASSPRLGAGNEQYF TRBJ2-7 . . TRBV7-2
TGTGCCAGCAGGCATCGCGGGGGCCCAATAAATGAGCAGTTCTTC CASRHRGGPINEQFF TRBJ2-1 few . TRBV12-3/TRBV12-4
TGTGCCAGCAGTTCAAGCTATGAGCGGTTCTTC CASSSSYERFF TRBJ2-1 few . TRBV27
TGTGCCAGCAGGGGAGGTGAGACAGCCTCGCGGGGGTCCTACAATGAGCAGTTCTTC CASRGGETASRGSYNEQFF TRBJ2-1 . TRBD2 TRBV6-1
TGTGCCTGGGGGGGGGCAGGCGGAAAAGAGACCCAGTACTTC CAWGGAGGKETQYF TRBJ2-5 . . TRBV30
TGTGTCAGCAGCCCGACAGGGGGAGCTAACTATGGCTACACCTTC CVSSPTGGANYGYTF TRBJ1-2 . TRBD1 TRBV7-2
TGTGCCAGCTCACCCATCCTATCCAACCACAATGAGCAGTTCTTC CASSPILSNHNEQFF TRBJ2-1 . . TRBV18
TGCGCCAGCAGCTCTAGACAGAACACCGGGGAGCTGTTTTTT CASSSRQNTGELFF TRBJ2-2 . . TRBV5-1
TGTGCCAGCAGCTTATTACAGGCACAACGCACTGGCTACACCTTC CASSLLQAQRTGYTF TRBJ1-2 few . TRBV7-9
TGTGCCAGCAGCTGGGGGGGACGCACAGATACGCAGTATTTT CASSWGGRTDTQYF TRBJ2-3 . TRBD2 TRBV7-2
TGTGCCACCAGTGATTCTACCGGGACTAGCGGGAGCTCCTACAATGAGCAGTTCTTC CATSDSTGTSGSSYNEQFF TRBJ2-1 . TRBD2 TRBV24-1
TGTGCCAGCAGCCTGCCTAGCGGGGGAAGGGCTGCTTTCTTT CASSLPSGGRAAFF TRBJ1-1 few . TRBV11-2
TGTGCCAGCAGCTTCTCCCACGTAGGGAACTATGGCTACACCTTC CASSFSHVGNYGYTF TRBJ1-2 . . TRBV7-9
TGTGCCAGCAGCTTTGCAGGGAGGGATGGCTACACCTTC CASSFAGRDGYTF TRBJ1-2 few . TRBV7-9
TGTGCCAGCAAGAGGTCGGGACCTACCCCGGTGGACTATGGCTACACCTTC CASKRSGPTPVDYGYTF TRBJ1-2 . . TRBV7-9
TGTGCCAGCAGTTCGAGACTAGCGGGGGGGTACAGGACGCAGTATTTT CASSSRLAGGYRTQYF TRBJ2-3 many TRBD2 TRBV28
TGTGCCAGCAGTGCCCCAGGGATGTCCTACAATGAGCAGTTCTTC CASSAPGMSYNEQFF TRBJ2-1 . . TRBV6-5
TGCAGTACCCGTCGCGGGACTAGCGACAACGAGCAGTACTTC CSTRRGTSDNEQYF TRBJ2-7 many TRBD2 TRBV20-1
TGTGCCAGCAGTGTCTCTGCTAGCGGGGTCTACAATGAGCAGTACTTC CASSVSASGVYNEQYF TRBJ2-4 few TRBD2 TRBV6-1
TGTGCCAGCAGTCCTCTGGGTAGTAACAATGAGCAGTTCTTC CASSPLGSNNEQFF TRBJ2-1 few . TRBV6-4
TGCGCCAGCAGCTTGGAGCCCCCTTTGGGCAATCAGCCCCAGCATTTT CASSLEPPLGNQPQHF TRBJ1-5 few . TRBV5-1
TGTGCCACCAGTGCTGGGGACAGGGGGGTGCATGAGCAGTTCTTC CATSAGDRGVHEQFF TRBJ2-1 few TRBD1 TRBV24-1
TGTGCCAGCACGGCGACAGACGTTAACTATGGCTACACCTTC CASTATDVNYGYTF TRBJ1-2 . . TRBV28
TGTGCCAGCAGCCCCGGGGGGGGGCTTCAGCCCCGGCATTTT CASSPGGGLQPRHF TRBJ1-5 . . TRBV28
TGTGCCAGCAGTTTAGGAGGGACGGCTCTCTACGAGCAGTACTTC CASSLGGTALYEQYF TRBJ2-7 many . TRBV28
TGCAGCGGGGCAGGGGACTATGGCTACACCTTC CSGAGDYGYTF TRBJ1-2 few . TRBV29-1
TGTGCCAGCAGCTTGGGTATGGGGTCGGACTATGGCTACACCTTC CASSLGMGSDYGYTF TRBJ1-2 many . TRBV5-5
TGTGCCAGCAGGAACAGGGTCGGCTACACCTTC CASRNRVGYTF TRBJ1-2 . . TRBV6-5
TGTGCCAGCAGCGTAGTTGATAGCTCCTACGAGCAGTACTTC CASSVVDSSYEQYF TRBJ2-7 many . TRBV9
TGTGCCAGCAGGAAGACAGGGGACCTCTACGAGCAGTACTTC CASRKTGDLYEQYF TRBJ2-7 many TRBD1 TRBV12-3/TRBV12-4
TGCAGTGCTAATGAAGCGGGAATCGACAATGAGCAGTTCTTC CSANEAGIDNEQFF TRBJ2-1 few TRBD2 TRBV20-1
TGTGCCAGCGGTGGACGGCCCAATTCACCCCTCCACTTT CASGGRPNSPLHF TRBJ1-6 . . TRBV6-2/TRBV6-3
TGTGCCAGCAGCTTGCAGGGAGGGAGAGATACGCAGTATTTT CASSLQGGRDTQYF TRBJ2-3 . TRBD2 TRBV5-6
TGTGCTAGTGGTCCCGGCCGGGATAAAGAGACCCAGTACTTC CASGPGRDKETQYF TRBJ2-5 . . TRBV12-5
TGTGCCAGCAGCAGATCCGGGGGCTGGAGTAGTCAGCCCCAGCATTTT CASSRSGGWSSQPQHF TRBJ1-5 few . TRBV12-3/TRBV12-4
TGTGCCAGCAGTGGAGACTCCGGGACCTCCTACGAGCAGTACTTC CASSGDSGTSYEQYF TRBJ2-7 . . TRBV7-9
TGTGCCAGCAGCCCAGCGGGGGGGCGGCAGACCCAGTACTTC CASSPAGGRQTQYF TRBJ2-5 few TRBD2 TRBV28
TGCGCCAGCAGCTTGGCCGCCAGAGCGGGAGGGCCGAACAATGAGCAGTTCTTC CASSLAARAGGPNNEQFF TRBJ2-1 few TRBD2 TRBV5-1
TGTGCCAGCAGCCATCCCGCTGAAGGGGGCTCCCTTAACTATGGCTACACCTTC CASSHPAEGGSLNYGYTF TRBJ1-2 . TRBD1 TRBV7-9